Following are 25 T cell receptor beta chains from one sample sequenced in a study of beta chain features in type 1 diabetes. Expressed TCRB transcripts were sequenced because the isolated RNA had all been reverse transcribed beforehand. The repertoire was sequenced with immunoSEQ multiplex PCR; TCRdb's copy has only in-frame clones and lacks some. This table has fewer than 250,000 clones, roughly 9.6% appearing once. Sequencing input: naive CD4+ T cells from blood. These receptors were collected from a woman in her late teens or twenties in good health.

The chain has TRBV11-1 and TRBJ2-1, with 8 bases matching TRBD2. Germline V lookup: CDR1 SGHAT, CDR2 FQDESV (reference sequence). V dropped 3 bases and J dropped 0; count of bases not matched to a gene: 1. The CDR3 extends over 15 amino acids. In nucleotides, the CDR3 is TGTGCCAGCAGCTTGGGGACTAGCTCCTACAATGAGCAGTTCTTC. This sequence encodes CASSLGTSSYNEQFF.

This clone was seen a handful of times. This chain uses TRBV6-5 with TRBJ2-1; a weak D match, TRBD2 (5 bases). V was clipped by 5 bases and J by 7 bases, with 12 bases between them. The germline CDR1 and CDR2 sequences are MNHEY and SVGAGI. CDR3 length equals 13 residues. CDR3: CASSLLGANEQFF. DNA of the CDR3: TGTGCCAGCAGTCTACTAGGTGCGAATGAGCAGTTCTTC.

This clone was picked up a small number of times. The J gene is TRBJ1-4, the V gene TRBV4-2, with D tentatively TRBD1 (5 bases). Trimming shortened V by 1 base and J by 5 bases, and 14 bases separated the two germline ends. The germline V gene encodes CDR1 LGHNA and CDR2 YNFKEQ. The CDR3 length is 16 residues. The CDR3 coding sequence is TGTGCCAGCAGCCAAGTGCCCTGGACACTGAATGAAAAACTGTTTTTT. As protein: CASSQVPWTLNEKLFF.

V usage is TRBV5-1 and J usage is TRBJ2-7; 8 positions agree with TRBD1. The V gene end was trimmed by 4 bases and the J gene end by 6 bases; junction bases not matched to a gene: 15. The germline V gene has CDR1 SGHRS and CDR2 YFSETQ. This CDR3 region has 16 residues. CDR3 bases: TGCGCCAGCAGCCTGCCTGGTGGGACAGGCTCTTTCGAGCAGTACTTC. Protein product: CASSLPGGTGSFEQYF. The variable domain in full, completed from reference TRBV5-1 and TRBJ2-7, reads KAGVTQTPRYLIKTRGQQVTLSCSPISGHRSVSWYQQTPGQGLQFLFEYFSETQRNKGNFPGRFSGRQFSNSRSEMNVSTLELGDSALYLCASSLPGGTGSFEQYFGPGTRLTVT.

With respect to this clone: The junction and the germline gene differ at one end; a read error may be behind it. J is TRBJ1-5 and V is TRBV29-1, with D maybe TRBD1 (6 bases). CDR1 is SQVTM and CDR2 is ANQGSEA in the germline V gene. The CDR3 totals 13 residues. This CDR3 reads CSVKEAGDQPQHF. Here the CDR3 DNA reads TGCAGCGTTAAAGAGGCAGGGGACCAGCCCCAGCATTTT. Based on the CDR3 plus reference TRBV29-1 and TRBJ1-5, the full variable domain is SAVISQKPSRDICQRGTSLTIQCQVDSQVTMMFWYRQQPGQSLTLIATANQGSEATYESGFVIDKFPISRPNLTFSTLTVSNMSPEDSSIYLCSVKEAGDQPQHFGDGTRLSIL.

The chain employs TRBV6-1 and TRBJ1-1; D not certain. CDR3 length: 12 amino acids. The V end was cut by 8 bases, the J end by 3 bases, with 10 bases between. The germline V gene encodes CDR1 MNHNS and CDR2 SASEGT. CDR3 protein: CASAPGYTEAFF. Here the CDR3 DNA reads TGTGCCAGCGCCCCGGGGTACACTGAAGCTTTCTTT.

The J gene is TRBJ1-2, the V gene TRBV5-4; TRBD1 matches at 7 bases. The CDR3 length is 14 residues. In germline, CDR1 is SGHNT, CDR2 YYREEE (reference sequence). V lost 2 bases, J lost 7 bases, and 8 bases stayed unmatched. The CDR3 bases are TGTGCCAGCAGCTTTTCTACAGGGGAAAGTGGCTACACCTTC. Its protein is CASSFSTGESGYTF.

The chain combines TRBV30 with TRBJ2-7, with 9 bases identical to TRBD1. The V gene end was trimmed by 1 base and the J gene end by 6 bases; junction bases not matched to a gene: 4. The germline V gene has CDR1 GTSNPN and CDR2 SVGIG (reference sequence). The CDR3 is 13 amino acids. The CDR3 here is CAWSDRGPGEQYF. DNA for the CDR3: TGTGCCTGGAGTGACAGGGGGCCTGGCGAGCAGTACTTC.

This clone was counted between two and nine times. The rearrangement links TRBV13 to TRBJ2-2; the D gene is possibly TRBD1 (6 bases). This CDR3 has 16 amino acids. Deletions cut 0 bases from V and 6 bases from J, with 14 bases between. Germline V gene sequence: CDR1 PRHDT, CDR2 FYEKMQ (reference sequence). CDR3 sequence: CASSLGGRGDAGELFF. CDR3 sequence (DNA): TGTGCCAGCAGCTTAGGTGGCAGGGGAGACGCCGGGGAGCTGTTTTTT.

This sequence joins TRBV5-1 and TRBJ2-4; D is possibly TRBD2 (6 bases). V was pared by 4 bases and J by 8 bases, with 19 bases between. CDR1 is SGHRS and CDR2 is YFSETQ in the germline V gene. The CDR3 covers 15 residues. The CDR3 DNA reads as TGCGCCAGCAGCCCCGGCGGGACGTCCCGGGACATTCAGTACTTC. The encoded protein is CASSPGGTSRDIQYF. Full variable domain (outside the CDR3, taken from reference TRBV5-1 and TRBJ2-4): KAGVTQTPRYLIKTRGQQVTLSCSPISGHRSVSWYQQTPGQGLQFLFEYFSETQRNKGNFPGRFSGRQFSNSRSEMNVSTLELGDSALYLCASSPGGTSRDIQYFGAGTRLSVL.

The CDR3 DNA reads as TGTGCCAGCTCCTCGACGGGGGACACCATATATTTT. It codes for CASSSTGDTIYF. This chain joins TRBV18 and TRBJ1-3; D is possibly TRBD1 (5 bases). V shed 6 bases and J shed 8 bases, with 11 bases lying between them. CDR3 length: 12 residues. The germline V gene has CDR1 KGHSH and CDR2 LQKENI.

The CDR3 reads CASSQTTGLQETQYF. The CDR3 DNA reads TGTGCCAGCAGCCAAACTACCGGACTCCAAGAGACCCAGTACTTC. V and J are TRBV14 and TRBJ2-5; possible D gene TRBD2, 5 bases. V dropped 2 bases and J dropped 1 base, with 11 bases sitting between them. This CDR3 region has 15 residues. Germline assignment: CDR1 SGHDN and CDR2 FVKESK.

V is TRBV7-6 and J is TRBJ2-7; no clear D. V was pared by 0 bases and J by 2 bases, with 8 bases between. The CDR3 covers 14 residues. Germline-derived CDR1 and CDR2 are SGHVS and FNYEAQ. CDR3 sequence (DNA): TGTGCCAGCAGCTTAGCATCCGGAGCCTACGAGCAGTACTTC. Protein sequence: CASSLASGAYEQYF. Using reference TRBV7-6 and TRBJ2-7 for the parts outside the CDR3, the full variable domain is GAGVSQSPRYKVTKRGQDVALRCDPISGHVSLYWYRQALGQGPEFLTYFNYEAQQDKSGLPNDRFSAERPEGSISTLTIQRTEQRDSAMYRCASSLASGAYEQYFGPGTRLTVT.

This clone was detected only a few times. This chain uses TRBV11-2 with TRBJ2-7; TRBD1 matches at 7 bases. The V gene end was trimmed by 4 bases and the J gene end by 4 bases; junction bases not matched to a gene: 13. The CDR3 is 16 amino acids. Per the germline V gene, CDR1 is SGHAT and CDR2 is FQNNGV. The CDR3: CASSSPRGRGLYEQYF. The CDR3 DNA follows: TGTGCCAGCAGCTCGCCCCGGGGCAGGGGGTTGTACGAGCAGTACTTC.

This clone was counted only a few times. The CDR3 here is CASSLDRYQETQYF. Here the CDR3 DNA reads TGTGCCAGCAGCCTGGACAGGTACCAAGAGACCCAGTACTTC. This sequence joins TRBV11-2 and TRBJ2-5, with TRBD1 matching over 7 bases. V was clipped by 5 bases and J by 0 bases; unmatched bases: 3. CDR3 length equals 14 residues. Germline V CDR1 and CDR2: SGHAT, FQNNGV.

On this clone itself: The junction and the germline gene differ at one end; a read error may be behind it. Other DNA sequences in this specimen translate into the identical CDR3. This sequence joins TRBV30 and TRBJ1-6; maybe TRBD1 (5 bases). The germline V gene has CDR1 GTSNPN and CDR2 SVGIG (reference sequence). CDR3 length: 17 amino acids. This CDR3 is CAWSYLGRGSYNSPLHF. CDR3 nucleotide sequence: TGTGCCTGGAGTTATCTGGGAAGGGGTTCCTATAATTCACCCCTCCACTTC.

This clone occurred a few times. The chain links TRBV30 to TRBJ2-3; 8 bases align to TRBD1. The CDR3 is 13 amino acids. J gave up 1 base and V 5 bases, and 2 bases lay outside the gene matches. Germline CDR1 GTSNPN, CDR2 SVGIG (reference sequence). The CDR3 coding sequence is TGTGCCTGGGAGACAGGGGGCACAGATACGCAGTATTTT. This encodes CAWETGGTDTQYF.

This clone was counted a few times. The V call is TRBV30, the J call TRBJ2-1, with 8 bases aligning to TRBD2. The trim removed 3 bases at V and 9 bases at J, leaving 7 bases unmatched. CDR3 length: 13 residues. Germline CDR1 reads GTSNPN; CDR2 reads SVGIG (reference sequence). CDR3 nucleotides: TGTGCCTGGAGCGGGGGGGCCAAAGGTGAGCAGTTCTTC. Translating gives CAWSGGAKGEQFF.

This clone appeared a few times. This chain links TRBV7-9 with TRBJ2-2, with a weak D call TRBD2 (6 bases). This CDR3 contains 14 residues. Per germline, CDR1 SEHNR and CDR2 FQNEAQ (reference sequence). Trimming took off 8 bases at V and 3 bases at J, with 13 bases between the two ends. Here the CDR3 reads CASPIGGDTGELFF. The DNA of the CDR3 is TGTGCCAGCCCAATAGGAGGGGACACCGGGGAGCTGTTTTTT.

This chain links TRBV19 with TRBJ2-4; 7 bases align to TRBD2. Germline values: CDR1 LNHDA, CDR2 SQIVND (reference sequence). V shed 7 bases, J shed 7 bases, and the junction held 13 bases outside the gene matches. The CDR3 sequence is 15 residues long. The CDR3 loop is CASTLGFGEGNIQYF. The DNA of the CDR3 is TGTGCCAGTACCCTCGGTTTCGGGGAGGGGAACATTCAGTACTTC.

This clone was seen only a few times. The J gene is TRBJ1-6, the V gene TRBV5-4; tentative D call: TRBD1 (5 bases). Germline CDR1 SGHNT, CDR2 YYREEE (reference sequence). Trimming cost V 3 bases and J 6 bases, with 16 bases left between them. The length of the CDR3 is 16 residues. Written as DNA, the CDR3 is TGTGCCAGCAGCTACCGGGCCCAGGGTGGTAATTCACCCCTCCACTTT. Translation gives CASSYRAQGGNSPLHF.

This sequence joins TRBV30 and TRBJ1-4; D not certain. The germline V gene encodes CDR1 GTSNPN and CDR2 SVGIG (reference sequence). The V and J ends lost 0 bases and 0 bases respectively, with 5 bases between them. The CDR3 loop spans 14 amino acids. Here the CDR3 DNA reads TGTGCCTGGAGTGTACGGGCAACTAATGAAAAACTGTTTTTT. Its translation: CAWSVRATNEKLFF.

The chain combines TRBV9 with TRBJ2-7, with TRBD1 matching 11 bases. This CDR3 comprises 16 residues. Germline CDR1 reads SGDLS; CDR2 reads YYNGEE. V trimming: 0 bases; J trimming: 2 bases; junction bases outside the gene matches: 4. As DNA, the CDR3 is TGTGCCAGCAGCGTAGCTCCGGGACAGGGGGCCTACGAGCAGTACTTC. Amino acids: CASSVAPGQGAYEQYF.

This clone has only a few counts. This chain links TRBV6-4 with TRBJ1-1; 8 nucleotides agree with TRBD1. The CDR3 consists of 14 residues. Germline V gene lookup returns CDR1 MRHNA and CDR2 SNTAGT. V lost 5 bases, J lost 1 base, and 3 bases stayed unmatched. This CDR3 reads CASSLGQGNTEAFF. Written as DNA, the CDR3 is TGTGCCAGCAGTCTTGGACAGGGGAACACTGAAGCTTTCTTT.

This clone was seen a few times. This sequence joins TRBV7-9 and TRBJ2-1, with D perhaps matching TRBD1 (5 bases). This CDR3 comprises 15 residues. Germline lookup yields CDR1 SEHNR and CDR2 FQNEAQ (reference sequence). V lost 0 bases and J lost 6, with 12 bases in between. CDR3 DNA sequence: TGTGCCAGCAGCTTAGCAGGGGTGAAGGGCAATGAGCAGTTCTTC. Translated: CASSLAGVKGNEQFF. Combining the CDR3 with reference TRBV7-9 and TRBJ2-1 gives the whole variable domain DTGVSQNPRHKITKRGQNVTFRCDPISEHNRLYWYRQTLGQGPEFLTYFQNEAQLEKSRLLSDRFSAERPKGSFSTLEIQRTEQGDSAMYLCASSLAGVKGNEQFFGPGTRLTVL.